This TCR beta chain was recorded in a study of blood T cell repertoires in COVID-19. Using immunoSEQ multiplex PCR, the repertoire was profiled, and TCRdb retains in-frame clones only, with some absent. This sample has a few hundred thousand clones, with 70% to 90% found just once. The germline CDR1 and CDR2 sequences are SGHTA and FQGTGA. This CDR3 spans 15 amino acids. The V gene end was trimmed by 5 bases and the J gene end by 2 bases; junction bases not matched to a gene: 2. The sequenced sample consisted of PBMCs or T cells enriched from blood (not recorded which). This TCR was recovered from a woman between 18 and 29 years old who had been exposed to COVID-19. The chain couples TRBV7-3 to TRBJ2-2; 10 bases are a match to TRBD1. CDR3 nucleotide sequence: TGTGCCAGCAGCCCGACAGGGGGCAACACCGGGGAGCTGTTTTTT. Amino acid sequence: CASSPTGGNTGELFF.